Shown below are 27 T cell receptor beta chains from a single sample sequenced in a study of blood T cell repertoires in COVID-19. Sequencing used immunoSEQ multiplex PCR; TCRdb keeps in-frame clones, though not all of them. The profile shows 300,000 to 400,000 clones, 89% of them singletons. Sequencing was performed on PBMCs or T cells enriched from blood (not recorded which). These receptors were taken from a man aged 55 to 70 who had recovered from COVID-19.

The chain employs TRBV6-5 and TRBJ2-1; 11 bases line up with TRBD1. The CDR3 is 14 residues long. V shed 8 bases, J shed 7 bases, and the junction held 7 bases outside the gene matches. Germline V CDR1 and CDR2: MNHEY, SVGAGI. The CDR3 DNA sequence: TGTGCCAGCGGCGGACAGGGGGCTTGGAATGAGCAGTTCTTC. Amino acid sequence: CASGGQGAWNEQFF.

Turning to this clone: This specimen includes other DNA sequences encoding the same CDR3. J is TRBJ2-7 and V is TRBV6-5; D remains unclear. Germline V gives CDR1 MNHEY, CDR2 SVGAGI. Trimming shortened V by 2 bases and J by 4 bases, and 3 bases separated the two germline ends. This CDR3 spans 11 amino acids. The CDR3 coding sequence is TGTGCCAGCAGTTACCTTTACGAGCAGTACTTC. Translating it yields CASSYLYEQYF.

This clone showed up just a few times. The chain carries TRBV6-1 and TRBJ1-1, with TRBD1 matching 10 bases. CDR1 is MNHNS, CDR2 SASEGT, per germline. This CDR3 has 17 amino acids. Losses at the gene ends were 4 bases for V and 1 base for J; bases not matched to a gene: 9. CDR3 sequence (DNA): TGTGCCAGCAGTGCCGGCCCGGGACAGGGGTCGAACACTGAAGCTTTCTTT. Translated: CASSAGPGQGSNTEAFF.

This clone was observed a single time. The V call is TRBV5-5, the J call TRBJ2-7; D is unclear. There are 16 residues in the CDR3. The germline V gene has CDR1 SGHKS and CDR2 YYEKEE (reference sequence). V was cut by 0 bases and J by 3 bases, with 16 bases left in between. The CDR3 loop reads CASSLGPSPGLYEQYF. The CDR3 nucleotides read TGTGCCAGCAGCTTGGGCCCAAGTCCGGGTCTCTACGAGCAGTACTTC. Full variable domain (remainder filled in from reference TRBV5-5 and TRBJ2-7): DAGVTQSPTHLIKTRGQQVTLRCSPISGHKSVSWYQQVLGQGPQFIFQYYEKEERGRGNFPDRFSARQFPNYSSELNVNALLLGDSALYLCASSLGPSPGLYEQYFGPGTRLTVT.

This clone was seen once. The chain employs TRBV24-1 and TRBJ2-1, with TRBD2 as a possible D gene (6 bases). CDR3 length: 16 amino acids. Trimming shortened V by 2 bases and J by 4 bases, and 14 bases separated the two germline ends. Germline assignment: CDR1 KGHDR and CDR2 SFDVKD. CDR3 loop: CATSDSTGDGYNEQFF. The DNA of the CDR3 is TGTGCCACCAGTGATTCAACGGGAGATGGTTACAATGAGCAGTTCTTC.

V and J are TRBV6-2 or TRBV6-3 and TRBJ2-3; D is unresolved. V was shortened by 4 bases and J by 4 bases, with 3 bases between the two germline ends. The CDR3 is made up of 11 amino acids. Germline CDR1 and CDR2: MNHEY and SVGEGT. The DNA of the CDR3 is TGTGCCAGCAGTTTATCAGATACGCAGTATTTT. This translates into CASSLSDTQYF.

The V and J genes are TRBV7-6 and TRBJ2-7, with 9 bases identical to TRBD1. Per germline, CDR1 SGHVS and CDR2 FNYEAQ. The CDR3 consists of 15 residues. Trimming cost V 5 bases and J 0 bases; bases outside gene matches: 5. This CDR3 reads CASSPGQGHSYEQYF. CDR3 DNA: TGTGCCAGCAGCCCAGGACAGGGGCACTCCTACGAGCAGTACTTC.

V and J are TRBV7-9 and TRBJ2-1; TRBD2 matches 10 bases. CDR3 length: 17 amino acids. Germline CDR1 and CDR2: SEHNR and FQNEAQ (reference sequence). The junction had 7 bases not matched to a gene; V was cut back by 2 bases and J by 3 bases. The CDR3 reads CASSLTSGARLYNEQFF. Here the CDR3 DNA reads TGTGCCAGCAGCTTAACTAGCGGGGCCCGGCTCTACAATGAGCAGTTCTTC.

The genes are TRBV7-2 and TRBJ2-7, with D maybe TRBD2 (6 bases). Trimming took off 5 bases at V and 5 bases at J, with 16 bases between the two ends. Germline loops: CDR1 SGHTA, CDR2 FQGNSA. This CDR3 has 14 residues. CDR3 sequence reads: CASSQGMGGHEQYF. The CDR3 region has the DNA TGTGCCAGCAGCCAGGGAATGGGGGGTCACGAGCAGTACTTC.

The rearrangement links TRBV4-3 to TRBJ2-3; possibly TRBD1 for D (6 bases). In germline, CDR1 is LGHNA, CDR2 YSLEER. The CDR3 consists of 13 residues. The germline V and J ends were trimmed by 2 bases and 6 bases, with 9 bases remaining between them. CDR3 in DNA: TGCGCCAGCAGCCAAAGGGGGTCGGATACGCAGTATTTT. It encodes CASSQRGSDTQYF.

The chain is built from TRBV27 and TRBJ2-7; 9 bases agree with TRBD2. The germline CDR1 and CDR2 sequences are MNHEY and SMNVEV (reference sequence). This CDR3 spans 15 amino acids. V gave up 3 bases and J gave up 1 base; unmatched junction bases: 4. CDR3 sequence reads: CASSFGLAGSYEQYF. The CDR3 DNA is TGTGCCAGCAGTTTTGGGCTAGCGGGGTCCTACGAGCAGTACTTC.

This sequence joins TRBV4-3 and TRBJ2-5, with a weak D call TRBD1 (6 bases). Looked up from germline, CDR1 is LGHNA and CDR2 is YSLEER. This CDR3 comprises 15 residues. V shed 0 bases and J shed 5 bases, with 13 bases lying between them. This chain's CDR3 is CASSQDMGAMETQYF. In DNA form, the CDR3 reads TGCGCCAGCAGCCAAGATATGGGGGCTATGGAGACCCAGTACTTC.

The CDR3 spells CASSEHPGSYTGELFF. For the CDR3, the DNA is TGCGCCAGCAGCGAGCATCCGGGATCTTACACCGGGGAGCTGTTTTTT. This rearrangement joins TRBV5-1 to TRBJ2-2, with D possibly TRBD2 on 5 matching bases. Germline V gene sequence: CDR1 SGHRS, CDR2 YFSETQ. V lost 4 bases and J lost 3, with 16 bases in between. The CDR3 length is 16 residues.

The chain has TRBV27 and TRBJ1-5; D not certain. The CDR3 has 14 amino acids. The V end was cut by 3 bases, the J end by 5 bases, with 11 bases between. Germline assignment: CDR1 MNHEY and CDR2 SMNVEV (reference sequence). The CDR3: CASSLDSSYQPQHF. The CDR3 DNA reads TGTGCCAGCAGTTTGGACTCATCCTATCAGCCCCAGCATTTT.

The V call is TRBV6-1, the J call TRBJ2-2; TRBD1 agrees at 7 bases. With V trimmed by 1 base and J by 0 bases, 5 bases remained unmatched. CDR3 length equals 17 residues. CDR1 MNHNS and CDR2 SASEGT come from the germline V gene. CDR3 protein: CASSEVEGTANTGELFF. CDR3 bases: TGTGCCAGCAGTGAAGTGGAAGGGACAGCGAACACCGGGGAGCTGTTTTTT.

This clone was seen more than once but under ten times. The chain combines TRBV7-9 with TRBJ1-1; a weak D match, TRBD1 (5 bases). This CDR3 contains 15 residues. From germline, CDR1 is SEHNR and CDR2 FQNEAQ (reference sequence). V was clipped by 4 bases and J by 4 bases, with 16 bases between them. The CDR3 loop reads CASSSGRGKSTEAFF. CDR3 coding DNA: TGTGCCAGCAGCTCCGGACGGGGGAAGAGCACTGAAGCTTTCTTT. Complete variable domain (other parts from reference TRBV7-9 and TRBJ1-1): DTGVSQNPRHKITKRGQNVTFRCDPISEHNRLYWYRQTLGQGPEFLTYFQNEAQLEKSRLLSDRFSAERPKGSFSTLEIQRTEQGDSAMYLCASSSGRGKSTEAFFGQGTRLTVV.

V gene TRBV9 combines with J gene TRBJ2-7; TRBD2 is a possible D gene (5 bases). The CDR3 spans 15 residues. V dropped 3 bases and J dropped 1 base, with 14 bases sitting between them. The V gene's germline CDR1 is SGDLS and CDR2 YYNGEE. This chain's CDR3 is CASSASADPSYEQYF. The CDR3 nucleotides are TGTGCCAGCAGCGCTTCAGCGGACCCTTCCTACGAGCAGTACTTC.

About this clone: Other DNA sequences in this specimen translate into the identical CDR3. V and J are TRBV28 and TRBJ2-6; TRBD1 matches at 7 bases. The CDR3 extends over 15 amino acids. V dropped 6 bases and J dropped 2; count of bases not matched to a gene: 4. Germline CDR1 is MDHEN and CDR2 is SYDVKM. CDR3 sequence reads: CASSPGGAGANVLTF. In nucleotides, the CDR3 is TGTGCCAGCAGCCCAGGGGGAGCTGGGGCCAACGTCCTGACTTTC. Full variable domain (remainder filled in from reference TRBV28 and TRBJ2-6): DVKVTQSSRYLVKRTGEKVFLECVQDMDHENMFWYRQDPGLGLRLIYFSYDVKMKEKGDIPEGYSVSREKKERFSLILESASTNQTSMYLCASSPGGAGANVLTFGAGSRLTVL.

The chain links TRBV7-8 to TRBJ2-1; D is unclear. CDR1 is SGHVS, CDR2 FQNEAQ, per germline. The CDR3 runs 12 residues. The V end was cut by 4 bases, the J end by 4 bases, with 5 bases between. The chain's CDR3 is CASSSNYNEQFF. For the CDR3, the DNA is TGTGCCAGCAGCTCCAATTACAATGAGCAGTTCTTC.

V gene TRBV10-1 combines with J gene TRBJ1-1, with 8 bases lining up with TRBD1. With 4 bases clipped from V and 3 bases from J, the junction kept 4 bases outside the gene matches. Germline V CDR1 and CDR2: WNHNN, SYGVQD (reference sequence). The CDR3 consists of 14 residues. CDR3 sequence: CASSVGRGHTEAFF. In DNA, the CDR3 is TGCGCCAGCAGTGTTGGCAGGGGGCACACTGAAGCTTTCTTT.

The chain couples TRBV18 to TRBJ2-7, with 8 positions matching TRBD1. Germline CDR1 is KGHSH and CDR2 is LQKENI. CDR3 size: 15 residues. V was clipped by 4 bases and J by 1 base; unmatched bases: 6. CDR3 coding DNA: TGTGCCAGCTCACTGGACAGGGTGGCTTCCTACGAGCAGTACTTC. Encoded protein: CASSLDRVASYEQYF.

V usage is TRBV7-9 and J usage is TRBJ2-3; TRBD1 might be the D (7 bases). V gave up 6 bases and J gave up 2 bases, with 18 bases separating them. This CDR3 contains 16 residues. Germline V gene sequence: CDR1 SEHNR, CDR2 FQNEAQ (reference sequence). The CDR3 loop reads CASSLDLRGATDTQYF. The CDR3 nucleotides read TGTGCCAGCAGTCTAGACCTCAGGGGGGCCACAGATACGCAGTATTTT.

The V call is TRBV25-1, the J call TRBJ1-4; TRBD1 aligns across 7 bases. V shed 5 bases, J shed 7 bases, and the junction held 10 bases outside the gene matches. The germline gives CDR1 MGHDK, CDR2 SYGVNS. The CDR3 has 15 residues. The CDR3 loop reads CASSLGGATGEKLFF. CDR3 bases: TGTGCCAGCAGTTTAGGGGGCGCGACGGGTGAAAAACTGTTTTTT.

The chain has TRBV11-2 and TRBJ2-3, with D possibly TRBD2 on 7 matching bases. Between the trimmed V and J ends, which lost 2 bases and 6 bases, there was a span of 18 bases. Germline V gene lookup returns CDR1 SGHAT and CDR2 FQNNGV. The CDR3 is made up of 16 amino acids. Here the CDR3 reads CASSLLGRGPRDTQYF. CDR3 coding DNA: TGTGCCAGCAGCTTATTGGGGCGGGGGCCCCGGGATACGCAGTATTTT.

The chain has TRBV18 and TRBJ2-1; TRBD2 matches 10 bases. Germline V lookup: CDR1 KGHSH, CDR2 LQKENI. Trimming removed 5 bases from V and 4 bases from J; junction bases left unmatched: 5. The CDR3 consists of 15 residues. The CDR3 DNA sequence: TGTGCCAGCTCAGAGACTAGCGGGTTTTACAATGAGCAGTTCTTC. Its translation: CASSETSGFYNEQFF.

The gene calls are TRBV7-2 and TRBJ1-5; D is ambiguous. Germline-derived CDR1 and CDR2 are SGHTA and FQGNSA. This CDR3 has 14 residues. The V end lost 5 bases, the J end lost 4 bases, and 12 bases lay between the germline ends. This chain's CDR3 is CASSQNGVNQPQHF. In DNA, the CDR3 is TGTGCCAGCAGCCAAAACGGGGTAAATCAGCCCCAGCATTTT.

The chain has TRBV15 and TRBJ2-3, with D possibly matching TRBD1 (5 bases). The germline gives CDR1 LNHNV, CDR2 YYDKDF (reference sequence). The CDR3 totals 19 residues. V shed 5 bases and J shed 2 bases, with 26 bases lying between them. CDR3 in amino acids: CATSPRWGPSLTTTDTQYF. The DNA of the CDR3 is TGTGCCACCAGCCCCCGTTGGGGCCCCTCCCTCACTACCACAGATACGCAGTATTTT.